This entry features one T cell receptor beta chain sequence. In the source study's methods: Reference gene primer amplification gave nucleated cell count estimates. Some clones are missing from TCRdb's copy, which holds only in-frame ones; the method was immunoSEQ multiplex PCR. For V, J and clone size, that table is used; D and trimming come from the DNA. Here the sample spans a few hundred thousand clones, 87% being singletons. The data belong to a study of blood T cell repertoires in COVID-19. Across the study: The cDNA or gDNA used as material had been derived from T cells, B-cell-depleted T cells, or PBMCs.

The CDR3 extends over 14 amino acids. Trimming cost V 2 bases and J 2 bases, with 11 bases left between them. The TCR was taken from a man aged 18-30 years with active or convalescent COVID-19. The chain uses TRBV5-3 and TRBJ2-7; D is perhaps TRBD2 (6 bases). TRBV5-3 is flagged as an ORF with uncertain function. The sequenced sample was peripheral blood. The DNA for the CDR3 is TGTGCCAGAAGCTTCTTTAGCGGCCCCTACGAGCAGTACTTC. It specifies CARSFFSGPYEQYF.